This is a list of T cell receptor beta chains from one sample in a study of regulatory T cells in long-lasting Graves disease. TCRdb recomputed calls from the multiplex PCR reads with MiXCR, one row per CDR3 protein. Among about 420,000 distinct CDR3 sequences listed, 23% were seen once. This material consisted of peripheral blood mononuclear cells (PBMCs), taken when the disease was refractory, from a patient treated with antithyroid drugs. Receptors originate from a female donor with Graves disease. Each CDR3 is given with its conserved first and last residue. A D gene is named only where the DNA matches it firmly. Expanded clones get a size class; other rows say once, few or many, or leave the size out.

>17|TRBD1|TRBJ1-2|NA|TRBV28
TGTGCCAGCAGTTCCCCTACCGGGACAGAGGGCATCTATGGCTACACCTTC
CASSSPTGTEGIYGYTF
>16|NA|TRBJ2-1|NA|TRBV24-1
TGTGCCACCAGTCTCCCCGGCGGGGACGGTTATAATGAGCAGTTCTTC
CATSLPGGDGYNEQFF
>16|TRBD1|TRBJ1-2|many|TRBV6-2/TRBV6-3
TGTGCCAGCAGTTGGGACAGGGCGCAAAATAACTATGGCTACACCTTC
CASSWDRAQNNYGYTF
>15|NA|TRBJ2-1|many|TRBV24-1
TGTGCCACCAGTGATAACGGGGACTCCTACAATGAGCAGTTCTTC
CATSDNGDSYNEQFF
>14|TRBD1|TRBJ1-2|many|TRBV15
TGTGCCACCGGGACAGGACTTTTTAACTATGGCTACACCTTC
CATGTGLFNYGYTF
>15|TRBD1|TRBJ1-5|few|TRBV6-1
TGTGCCAGCAGAAGACAGGGGGCGCAGGATCAGCCCCAGCATTTT
CASRRQGAQDQPQHF
>13|NA|TRBJ1-1|NA|TRBV30
TGTGCCTGGCAGATTCAAAGGGGCACTGAAGCTTTCTTT
CAWQIQRGTEAFF
>20|TRBD1|TRBJ1-5|many|TRBV27
TGTGCCAGCAGTCATAACCCTCGGACAGGGGGCTTCTCTAGCAATCAGCCCCAGCATTTT
CASSHNPRTGGFSSNQPQHF
>14|TRBD1|TRBJ1-2|many|TRBV2
TGTGCCAGCTTCGACAGGGTGCTCTTCTATGGCTACACCTTC
CASFDRVLFYGYTF
>15|NA|TRBJ2-2|NA|TRBV29-1
TGCAGCGTTGGGGTTCGAAGGGTGGACACCGGGGAGCTGTTTTTT
CSVGVRRVDTGELFF
>14|NA|TRBJ1-1|few|TRBV19
TGTGCCAGTAAACCTCGGCAGTTGAACACTGAAGCTTTCTTT
CASKPRQLNTEAFF
>14|TRBD2|TRBJ2-7|few|TRBV27
TGTGCCAGCAGTCTAGGGTCTAGCGGACACGAGCAGTACTTC
CASSLGSSGHEQYF
>15|NA|TRBJ1-6|few|TRBV9
TGTGCCAGCAGCGTCGGGGTTGGCCATAATTCACCCCTCCACTTT
CASSVGVGHNSPLHF
>14|NA|TRBJ2-7|few|TRBV30
TGTGCCTGGAGGGGACTCCGAAGCTCCTACGAGCAGTACTTC
CAWRGLRSSYEQYF
>12|TRBD1|TRBJ1-1|many|TRBV11-2
TGTGCCAGCAGCATCGACAGGGGAGAAGCTTTCTTT
CASSIDRGEAFF
>16|TRBD2|TRBJ2-7|NA|TRBV7-2
TGTGCCAGCAGCCCCTCCCAAGCGGGAGGGCCCTACGAGCAGTACTTC
CASSPSQAGGPYEQYF
>13|NA|TRBJ1-1|many|TRBV28
TGTGCCAGCAGAGGACAGATCGGTACTGAAGCTTTCTTT
CASRGQIGTEAFF
>13|NA|TRBJ1-5|once|TRBV24-1
TGTGCCACCAGTGATATCGGGAATCAGCCCCAGCATTTT
CATSDIGNQPQHF
>16|NA|TRBJ1-5|few|TRBV29-1
TGCAGCGTTGCGGCAGGGGACGATTTTCGCAATCAGCCCCAGCATTTT
CSVAAGDDFRNQPQHF
>14|NA|TRBJ1-6|many|TRBV25-1
TGTGCCAGCAGTGATTGGGCGGGAGGATCACCCCTCCACTTT
CASSDWAGGSPLHF
>11|NA|TRBJ1-1|NA|TRBV19
TGTGCCAGTATGGGGAACACTGAAGCTTTCTTT
CASMGNTEAFF
>16|NA|TRBJ2-2|NA|TRBV7-9
TGTGCCAGCAGTCGGACGGGCGGCTCTTACACCGGGGAGCTGTTTTTT
CASSRTGGSYTGELFF
>14|TRBD1|TRBJ1-5|many|TRBV28
TGTGCCAGCAGTCCGGGACAGGGGTCTCAGCCCCAGCATTTT
CASSPGQGSQPQHF
>15|NA|TRBJ2-1|NA|TRBV14
TGTGCCAGCAGCCAGGGTAGGCTATCTGGGGGTGAGCAGTTCTTC
CASSQGRLSGGEQFF
>13|NA|TRBJ1-1|many|TRBV12-3/TRBV12-4
TGTGCCAGCAGCTCTACAAGGAACACTGAAGCTTTCTTT
CASSSTRNTEAFF
>14|TRBD2|TRBJ2-7|many|TRBV7-2
TGTGCCAGCAGCCTCGGGGGAGGGAGGAACGAGCAGTACTTC
CASSLGGGRNEQYF
>13|NA|TRBJ2-7|many|TRBV11-3
TGTGCCAGCAGCCCGGACGGAGATGACGAGCAGTACTTC
CASSPDGDDEQYF
>13|TRBD1|TRBJ1-4|many|TRBV10-3
TGTGCCATCAGTGGTGGACAGGCCGAAAAACTGTTTTTT
CAISGGQAEKLFF
>15|TRBD2|TRBJ2-7|NA|TRBV4-1
TGCGCCAGCAGCTCCCTAGCGGGGGCCCCCTACGAGCAGTACTTC
CASSSLAGAPYEQYF
>12|NA|TRBJ2-7|many|TRBV6-1
TGTGCCAGCAACCGGCCCTCCTACGAGCAGTACTTC
CASNRPSYEQYF
>16|TRBD2|TRBJ2-7|NA|TRBV28
TGTGCCAGCAGTAATAGCGGGAGGCCGATGAGCTACGAGCAGTACTTC
CASSNSGRPMSYEQYF
>16|NA|TRBJ1-5|NA|TRBV6-1
TGTGCCAGCAGCCGCGGCACGGATCGAATTAATCAGCCCCAGCATTTT
CASSRGTDRINQPQHF
>20|TRBD1|TRBJ1-2|NA|TRBV20-1
TGCAGTGCTAGTTTTGAGGGGGGTCGACAGGGCCTCATCACTAACTATGGCTACACCTTC
CSASFEGGRQGLITNYGYTF
>15|TRBD2|TRBJ2-7|many|TRBV7-2
TGTGCCAGCAGCTTAGTGGCTAGCGGGAGGTACGAGCAGTACTTC
CASSLVASGRYEQYF
>13|TRBD1|TRBJ1-2|few|TRBV20-1
TGCAGTGCTAGGGGACAGGGTAACTATGGCTACACCTTC
CSARGQGNYGYTF
>16|TRBD1|TRBJ1-2|NA|TRBV5-4
TGTGCCAGCAGTACGGACTATGGGACAGGGGTCCGCGGCTACACCTTC
CASSTDYGTGVRGYTF
>17|NA|TRBJ1-1|many|TRBV20-1
TGCAGTGCTAGAGATTCCTTGACAAGTTCTGAGGACACTGAAGCTTTCTTT
CSARDSLTSSEDTEAFF
>15|TRBD1|TRBJ2-7|NA|TRBV7-2
TGTGCCAGCAGCTTAGCGGACAGGGGGCAGGTCGAGCAGTACTTC
CASSLADRGQVEQYF
>17|TRBD1|TRBJ1-5|many|TRBV12-3/TRBV12-4
TGTGCCAGCAGTACCGGGACAGGGTCGGGTAGCAATCAGCCCCAGCATTTT
CASSTGTGSGSNQPQHF
>13|NA|TRBJ1-1|many|TRBV28
TGTGCCAGCACCCCGGGACATAACACTGAAGCTTTCTTT
CASTPGHNTEAFF
>15|NA|TRBJ2-2|few|TRBV6-5
TGTGCCAGCAGTTTGGGGGTCGAGGGAACCGGGGAGCTGTTTTTT
CASSLGVEGTGELFF
>17|NA|TRBJ1-2|NA|TRBV27
TGTGCCAGCAGTTTCCTAGATCCAAGGGGGGTCTCCTATGGCTACACCTTC
CASSFLDPRGVSYGYTF
>14|NA|TRBJ1-2|many|TRBV28
TGTGCCAGCAGTTCGGACGGGAGTAACTATGGCTACACCTTC
CASSSDGSNYGYTF
>14|TRBD2|TRBJ2-7|NA|TRBV6-1
TGTGCCAGCAGTGACTTAGCGGGGGCCTACGAGCAGTACTTC
CASSDLAGAYEQYF
>13|NA|TRBJ1-5|few|TRBV6-1
TGTGCCAGCAAGTTCCCAGGGAGGCAGCCCCAGCATTTT
CASKFPGRQPQHF
>14|NA|TRBJ1-1|few|TRBV15
TGTGCCACCAGCAGGGGGGGGGGGAACACTGAAGCTTTCTTT
CATSRGGGNTEAFF
>13|TRBD2|TRBJ2-7|NA|TRBV19
TGTGCCAGTAGTACGGGACTAGTGGGCGAGCAGTACTTC
CASSTGLVGEQYF
>11|NA|TRBJ1-1|many|TRBV2
TGTGCCAGCAGTCGATGGACCGGAACTTTCTTT
CASSRWTGTFF
>12|NA|TRBJ2-7|many|TRBV2
TGTGCCACCGCATTCAGGGGGGGCGAGCAGTACTTC
CATAFRGGEQYF
>16|TRBD1|TRBJ1-2|few|TRBV7-9
TGTGCCAGCAGCTTGACCCGACAGGGCCACTATCGAGGCTACACCTTC
CASSLTRQGHYRGYTF
>11|NA|TRBJ2-2|NA|TRBV30
TGTGCCTGGAGTAGTCCAGGGGAGCTGTTTTTT
CAWSSPGELFF